These T cell receptor beta chains were read from a single sample in a study of T cells in Graves' hyperthyroidism and ophthalmopathy. One entry per CDR3 protein, called by TCRdb with MiXCR from the multiplex PCR reads. The sample has around 250,000 distinct CDR3 sequences, around 25% seen once; the top ten hold approximately 35%. The sample consisted of blood. These receptors were taken from a woman in her 40s with Graves' ophthalmopathy. Both conserved end residues are part of each CDR3. Fields, in order: J gene, clone size, V gene, D gene, CDR3 protein, CDR3 DNA. The D gene is left open where the match is weak. The size of a clone is reported for some rows only, either as once, few or many, or as a class for expanded clones.

TRBJ2-5 many TRBV7-2 TRBD2 CASSLVSREAETQYF TGTGCCAGCAGCTTGGTCTCGCGGGAGGCGGAGACCCAGTACTTC
TRBJ2-7 many TRBV5-8 - CASSFSQTNYEQYF TGTGCCAGCAGCTTTTCGCAGACCAACTACGAGCAGTACTTC
TRBJ1-1 many TRBV11-1 - CASSPTLFPMNTEAFF TGTGCCAGCAGCCCAACACTATTTCCCATGAACACTGAAGCTTTCTTT
TRBJ1-2 many TRBV12-3/TRBV12-4 TRBD1 CASREDRGRVYGYTF TGTGCCAGCAGGGAGGACAGGGGGCGCGTCTATGGCTACACCTTC
TRBJ2-3 many TRBV27 - CASTSLNWGTDTQYF TGTGCCAGCACCTCACTAAATTGGGGCACAGATACGCAGTATTTT
TRBJ2-6 - TRBV18 TRBD1 CASSRDRLSGANVLTF TGTGCCAGCTCACGGGACAGACTCTCTGGGGCCAACGTCCTGACTTTC
TRBJ1-1 - TRBV12-3/TRBV12-4 - CASSHSPWGTEAFF TGTGCCAGCAGTCACTCCCCGTGGGGCACTGAAGCTTTCTTT
TRBJ1-5 many TRBV20-1 - CSAAASFGNQPQHF TGCAGTGCTGCTGCTAGTTTTGGGAATCAGCCCCAGCATTTT
TRBJ2-2 many TRBV30 - CAWNQGANTGELFF TGTGCCTGGAACCAGGGTGCGAACACCGGGGAGCTGTTTTTT
TRBJ2-4 many TRBV20-1 TRBD2 CSARSSLREGQGAKNIQYF TGCAGTGCTAGATCCTCCCTGCGGGAGGGCCAGGGAGCCAAAAACATTCAGTACTTC
TRBJ1-5 - TRBV27 - CASSLVQGQPQHF TGTGCCAGCAGTTTAGTTCAGGGCCAGCCCCAGCATTTT